The 26 T cell receptor beta chains below were found in one sample sequenced in a study of technical replicates of blood from a handful of donors. Assay: immunoSEQ multiplex PCR; the TCRdb copy retains only in-frame clones and omits some. The sample carries about 75,000 clones, about 97% recorded once. The material sequenced was T cells isolated from PBMCs. The receptor source for this set is a human donor in good health.

The chain links TRBV4-1 to TRBJ2-3; TRBD2 might be the D (7 bases). Trimming removed 0 bases from V and 4 bases from J, with 11 bases in between. The germline V gene encodes CDR1 MGHRA and CDR2 YSYEKL. The CDR3 contains 15 residues. The CDR3 DNA sequence: TGCGCCAGCAGCCAAGATAGGGGGGGCCCAGATACGCAGTATTTT. It translates to CASSQDRGGPDTQYF.

In regard to this clone: A read error may produce the germline difference seen at one junction end. The rearrangement uses TRBV2 and TRBJ1-4, with D perhaps TRBD1 (5 bases). Per the germline V gene, CDR1 is SNHLY and CDR2 is FYNNEI. The CDR3 extends over 11 amino acids. CDR3 loop: CASSEDRGVIF. In nucleotides, the CDR3 is TGTGCCAGCAGCGAGGACCGGGGGGTAATTTTT.

The chain is built from TRBV29-1 and TRBJ2-2, with TRBD1 matching 8 bases. Trimming at V came to 6 bases and at J to 5 bases, leaving 5 bases not matched to a gene. Germline lookup yields CDR1 SQVTM and CDR2 ANQGSEA. This CDR3 comprises 13 residues. CDR3 sequence: CSVETGVTGELFF. CDR3 DNA sequence: TGCAGCGTCGAGACAGGGGTTACCGGGGAGCTGTTTTTT.

This chain uses TRBV19 with TRBJ2-3, with TRBD2 matching over 9 bases. The CDR3 length is 15 residues. The germline V gene has CDR1 LNHDA and CDR2 SQIVND (reference sequence). J gave up 0 bases and V 11 bases, and 9 bases lay outside the gene matches. The CDR3 nucleotides are TGTGCCGTCTCCCCTAGCGGGGTAAGCACAGATACGCAGTATTTT. Its translation: CAVSPSGVSTDTQYF.

This chain uses TRBV13 with TRBJ1-1, with D possibly being TRBD1 (6 bases). Between the trimmed V and J ends, which lost 5 bases and 7 bases, there was a span of 17 bases. The CDR3 has 14 residues. Per the germline V gene, CDR1 is PRHDT and CDR2 is FYEKMQ (reference sequence). Here the CDR3 DNA reads TGTGCCAGCAGCCACAGGGCAGCCACCCGTGAAGCTTTCTTT. It is translated as CASSHRAATREAFF.

The genes are TRBV29-1 and TRBJ1-1; no firm D call. Germline loops: CDR1 SQVTM, CDR2 ANQGSEA. This CDR3 spans 15 amino acids. The V end lost 1 base, the J end lost 0 bases, and 12 bases lay between the germline ends. The CDR3 nucleotides read TGCAGCGTTGAAGGACCTGACTGGATGAACACTGAAGCTTTCTTT. It translates to CSVEGPDWMNTEAFF.

The table lists this clone with a count of one. V and J are TRBV19 and TRBJ1-1; D is unresolved. V was shortened by 4 bases and J by 2 bases, with 8 bases between the two germline ends. This CDR3 spans 13 amino acids. The germline V gene has CDR1 LNHDA and CDR2 SQIVND (reference sequence). The CDR3 DNA follows: TGTGCCAGTAGTACCCTATACAACACTGAAGCTTTCTTT. It specifies CASSTLYNTEAFF. Full variable domain (outside the CDR3, taken from reference TRBV19 and TRBJ1-1): DGGITQSPKYLFRKEGQNVTLSCEQNLNHDAMYWYRQDPGQGLRLIYYSQIVNDFQKGDIAEGYSVSREKKESFPLTVTSAQKNPTAFYLCASSTLYNTEAFFGQGTRLTVV.

The chain employs TRBV11-3 and TRBJ2-5, with TRBD2 matching 14 bases. With 5 bases clipped from V and 5 bases from J, the junction kept 7 bases outside the gene matches. Germline CDR1 SGHNT, CDR2 YENEEA. This CDR3 comprises 16 residues. The CDR3 bases are TGTGCCAGCAGCCAGGGGACTAGCGGGAGTGGGGAGACCCAGTACTTC. This sequence encodes CASSQGTSGSGETQYF.

J is TRBJ1-2 and V is TRBV5-1, with D unclear. The length of the CDR3 is 12 residues. CDR1 is SGHRS, CDR2 YFSETQ, per germline. V lost 4 bases, J lost 7 bases, and 11 bases lay in between. This CDR3 reads CASSPQSGGYTF. The DNA of the CDR3 is TGCGCCAGCAGCCCTCAAAGCGGTGGCTACACCTTC.

The chain links TRBV10-3 to TRBJ2-3, with 8 bases fitting TRBD2. The CDR3 consists of 13 residues. The V gene end was trimmed by 8 bases and the J gene end by 1 base; junction bases not matched to a gene: 2. The germline V gene encodes CDR1 ENHRY and CDR2 SYGVKD. CDR3 region: CAIGSGGTDTQYF. CDR3 nucleotides: TGTGCCATCGGTAGCGGGGGCACAGATACGCAGTATTTT.

V is TRBV15 and J is TRBJ2-2; TRBD2 matches at 9 bases. This CDR3 has 17 residues. Germline CDR1 is LNHNV and CDR2 is YYDKDF (reference sequence). V was pared by 4 bases and J by 3 bases, with 9 bases of the junction left unmatched. The CDR3 coding sequence is TGTGCCACCAGCACTTATCGGAGGACTAGCGACACCGGGGAGCTGTTTTTT. Translating it yields CATSTYRRTSDTGELFF. Full variable domain (remainder filled in from reference TRBV15 and TRBJ2-2): DAMVIQNPRYQVTQFGKPVTLSCSQTLNHNVMYWYQQKSSQAPKLLFHYYDKDFNNEADTPDNFQSRRPNTSFCFLDIRSPGLGDTAMYLCATSTYRRTSDTGELFFGEGSRLTVL.

This sequence joins TRBV14 and TRBJ2-7; D possibly corresponds to TRBD1 (6 bases). Per the germline V gene, CDR1 is SGHDN and CDR2 is FVKESK. Trimming shortened V by 1 base and J by 2 bases, and 12 bases separated the two germline ends. The length of the CDR3 is 15 residues. CDR3 bases: TGTGCCAGCAGCCAAGGCGTAACAGGGACCTACGAGCAGTACTTC. It is translated as CASSQGVTGTYEQYF.

This chain joins TRBV2 and TRBJ2-1; D might be TRBD2 (7 bases). Deletions cut 7 bases from V and 0 bases from J, with 13 bases between. CDR1 and CDR2 from the germline V gene are SNHLY and FYNNEI. CDR3 length: 15 residues. The CDR3 sequence is CASMRGLNSYNEQFF. The DNA of the CDR3 is TGTGCCAGCATGCGGGGGCTAAACTCCTACAATGAGCAGTTCTTC. The full variable domain, rest sourced from reference TRBV2 and TRBJ2-1, is EPEVTQTPSHQVTQMGQEVILRCVPISNHLYFYWYRQILGQKVEFLVSFYNNEISEKSEIFDDQFSVERPDGSNFTLKIRSTKLEDSAMYFCASMRGLNSYNEQFFGPGTRLTVL.

The chain joins TRBV11-1 to TRBJ2-1, with D possibly TRBD2 on 6 matching bases. Per germline, CDR1 SGHAT and CDR2 FQDESV (reference sequence). V shed 5 bases and J shed 6 bases, with 14 bases lying between them. The CDR3 has 14 residues. The CDR3 DNA is TGTGCCAGCAGCCAGATTAACGGGGGCAATGAGCAGTTCTTC. Encoded protein: CASSQINGGNEQFF.

The chain employs TRBV29-1 and TRBJ2-7; the match to TRBD1 covers 7 bases. The length of the CDR3 is 14 residues. V shed 4 bases and J 9 bases; nucleotides not matched to a gene: 15. Per the germline V gene, CDR1 is SQVTM and CDR2 is ANQGSEA. The DNA for the CDR3 is TGCAGCGTTGGACCCGCGGCAGGGGGTTTCGTGCAGTACTTC. Encoded protein: CSVGPAAGGFVQYF.

V usage is TRBV2 and J usage is TRBJ1-2; weak D call: TRBD1 (6 bases). CDR1 is SNHLY and CDR2 is FYNNEI in the germline V gene. V was clipped by 2 bases and J by 4 bases, with 17 bases between them. This CDR3 spans 16 amino acids. The CDR3 sequence is CASSESGQTVRYGYTF. Here the CDR3 DNA reads TGTGCCAGCAGTGAAAGCGGACAGACCGTGCGCTATGGCTACACCTTC.

J is TRBJ2-1 and V is TRBV9; a weak D match, TRBD1 (5 bases). Trimming left V 0 bases short and J 4 bases short, with 11 bases between. Germline CDR1 is SGDLS and CDR2 is YYNGEE. CDR3 length: 15 residues. The CDR3 DNA sequence: TGTGCCAGCAGCGTAGAGGGGTCGGCTTACAATGAGCAGTTCTTC. Translating it yields CASSVEGSAYNEQFF.

The chain combines TRBV4-1 with TRBJ2-4; 10 nucleotides line up with TRBD1. This CDR3 contains 16 residues. The germline V gene has CDR1 MGHRA and CDR2 YSYEKL. With 4 bases clipped from V and 4 bases from J, the junction kept 7 bases outside the gene matches. The CDR3 reads CASSLPGTGVKNIQYF. The CDR3 coding sequence is TGCGCCAGCAGCCTCCCCGGGACAGGGGTTAAAAACATTCAGTACTTC.

CDR3 sequence reads: CASSLNGGPEPYNEQFF. In nucleotides, the CDR3 is TGTGCCAGCAGCTTAAACGGGGGGCCTGAACCCTACAATGAGCAGTTCTTC. The rearrangement joins TRBV7-3 to TRBJ2-1; D perhaps matches TRBD2 (7 bases). This CDR3 is built from 17 residues. Germline V gene data show CDR1 as SGHTA and CDR2 as FQGTGA. Between the trimmed V and J ends, which lost 1 base and 2 bases, there was a span of 15 bases.

As to this clone: The identical CDR3 is also encoded by other nucleotide sequences in the sample. This chain uses TRBV9 with TRBJ2-3; 7 nucleotides line up with TRBD2. The CDR3 length is 18 residues. CDR1 is SGDLS and CDR2 is YYNGEE in the germline V gene. The V segment lost 2 bases and the J segment 0 bases; nucleotides outside the gene matches: 12. The CDR3 DNA reads TGTGCCAGCAGCGTTGGTGACGGGGGGACCCTAAGCACAGATACGCAGTATTTT. It is translated as CASSVGDGGTLSTDTQYF.

CDR3 in amino acids: CASSPPRVSGANVLTF. The CDR3 region has the DNA TGTGCCAGCTCACCACCGCGGGTTTCTGGGGCCAACGTCCTGACTTTC. The chain has TRBV18 and TRBJ2-6; D may be TRBD2 (5 bases). This CDR3 is built from 16 residues. The V gene lost 0 bases and the J gene lost 1 base, with 7 bases spanning the gap. Germline CDR1 KGHSH, CDR2 LQKENI.

The chain links TRBV4-1 to TRBJ2-7, with 12 bases fitting TRBD2. V trimming: 4 bases; J trimming: 2 bases; junction bases outside the gene matches: 0. This CDR3 region has 14 residues. CDR1 is MGHRA, CDR2 YSYEKL, per germline. CDR3 nucleotides: TGCGCCAGCAGCCGGACTAGCGGGGCCTACGAGCAGTACTTC. The encoded protein is CASSRTSGAYEQYF.

The genes are TRBV6-5 and TRBJ2-1; 8 nucleotides agree with TRBD1. V shed 5 bases, J shed 3 bases, and the junction held 6 bases outside the gene matches. CDR3 length: 15 amino acids. CDR1 and CDR2 from the germline V gene are MNHEY and SVGAGI. CDR3 region: CASSRAGTGYNEQFF. The CDR3 coding sequence is TGTGCCAGCAGTCGCGCCGGGACAGGCTACAATGAGCAGTTCTTC.

V is TRBV5-1 and J is TRBJ2-1; TRBD2 matches at 7 bases. The CDR3 totals 16 residues. After removal of 0 bases from V and 6 bases from J, the junction contained 9 bases not matched to a gene. The germline CDR1 and CDR2 sequences are SGHRS and YFSETQ. CDR3 bases: TGCGCCAGCAGCTTGGGCGGGGCCCAGCGGGGCAATGAGCAGTTCTTC. Translating gives CASSLGGAQRGNEQFF.

J is TRBJ2-5 and V is TRBV6-6; D not resolved. V lost 1 base and J lost 5, with 5 bases in between. CDR1 is MNHNY, CDR2 SVGAGI, per germline (reference sequence). This CDR3 is built from 12 residues. CDR3 region: CASSYFSETQYF. The CDR3 DNA reads as TGTGCCAGCAGTTACTTTTCGGAGACCCAGTACTTC.

The CDR3 DNA reads TGTGCCAGCCTAAAAATGGGGGGGGACTACAATGAGCAGTTCTTC. Residues: CASLKMGGDYNEQFF. The V and J genes are TRBV25-1 and TRBJ2-1; the match to TRBD2 covers 7 bases. Germline lookup yields CDR1 MGHDK and CDR2 SYGVNS. CDR3 length: 15 amino acids. V lost 8 bases to trimming and J lost 3 bases; unmatched junction nucleotides: 10.